This TCR beta chain was sequenced during a study of T cells in Graves' hyperthyroidism and ophthalmopathy. The trim removed 4 bases at V and 0 bases at J, leaving 2 bases unmatched. CDR1 is SGHNT and CDR2 is YYREEE in the germline V gene (reference sequence). This CDR3 is built from 14 residues. RNA transcripts were the template for amplifying TCR beta CDR3 regions. The TCR CDR3 first-round RT-PCR relied on the HTBI primer set. TCRdb reprocessed the multiplex PCR reads with MiXCR, giving one entry per CDR3 protein. The profile shows about 840,000 distinct CDR3 sequences, roughly 40% of them singletons.

Sequenced input: blood. The sequence came from a man aged 18 to 35 with Graves' hyperthyroidism. V is TRBV5-4 and J is TRBJ1-2, with 8 positions matching TRBD1. The CDR3 DNA reads as TGTGCCAGCAGCGGGGGACAGGCTAACTATGGCTACACCTTC. It codes for CASSGGQANYGYTF.